The 22 T cell receptor beta chains reported below all come from one sample, sequenced in a study of T cells in Graves' hyperthyroidism and ophthalmopathy (dated by TCRdb to the late 2010s). Receptor libraries were prepared by multiplex PCR. Sequencing relied on an Illumina HiSeq 2000. The TCR beta CDR3 regions were amplified from the RNA transcripts. The TCR CDR3 was subjected to a first round of RT-PCR using the HTBI primer set and the Qiagen OneStep RT-PCR kit. Clones were called with MiXCR by TCRdb after fastp trimmed the public reads at Q25, and only in-frame beta chains were retained. Duplicate CDR3 protein sequences are folded into a single record with the most common DNA and genes. This sample comprises about 560,000 distinct CDR3 sequences, 16% of them detected only once. The ten biggest clones cover roughly 18% of the sample. The sample consisted of blood. The receptor set was obtained from a woman younger than 30 with Graves' hyperthyroidism.

The chain uses TRBV19 and TRBJ1-1, with D perhaps TRBD1 (6 bases). The CDR3 spans 15 residues. Per germline, CDR1 LNHDA and CDR2 SQIVND (reference sequence). The V end lost 5 bases, the J end lost 0 bases, and 13 bases lay between the germline ends. In DNA form, the CDR3 reads TGTGCCAGTAGTGTACAGGGATCCATGAACACTGAAGCTTTCTTT. It encodes CASSVQGSMNTEAFF.

Ten or more counts support this clonotype. The chain employs TRBV28 and TRBJ2-1, with 14 bases aligning to TRBD2. CDR3 length equals 15 residues. The germline V gene has CDR1 MDHEN and CDR2 SYDVKM. J gave up 8 bases and V 4 bases, and 4 bases lay outside the gene matches. The CDR3 sequence is CASSSGLAGEDEQFF. The CDR3 DNA reads TGTGCCAGCAGTTCGGGACTAGCGGGAGAGGATGAGCAGTTCTTC.

This clonotype has a count of ten or more. The chain employs TRBV3-1 and TRBJ2-7, with D unresolved. V lost 1 base and J lost 7, with 8 bases in between. Germline-derived CDR1 and CDR2 are LGHDT and YNNKEL (reference sequence). The CDR3 length is 12 residues. The CDR3 DNA reads as TGTGCCAGCAGCCAAGCTGGGCGGGAGCAGTACTTC. Translation gives CASSQAGREQYF.

The sample holds many counts of this clonotype. This chain links TRBV7-2 with TRBJ1-1; D is ambiguous. This CDR3 contains 12 residues. V lost 3 bases, J lost 4 bases, and 6 bases lay in between. Germline loops: CDR1 SGHTA, CDR2 FQGNSA. The CDR3 loop is CASSFVVTEAFF. Written as DNA, the CDR3 is TGTGCCAGCAGCTTTGTGGTCACTGAAGCTTTCTTT.

On this clonotype itself: Possible read error: a much larger clone is one base away. The chain has TRBV28 and TRBJ2-1; no clear D. The germline V gene has CDR1 MDHEN and CDR2 SYDVKM. The CDR3 totals 14 residues. The CDR3 coding sequence is TGTGCCAGCAGTTTGCCCCATGCCTACAATGGGCAGTTCTTC. Translating it yields CASSLPHAYNGQFF. Based on the CDR3 plus reference TRBV28 and TRBJ2-1, the full variable domain is DVKVTQSSRYLVKRTGEKVFLECVQDMDHENMFWYRQDPGLGLRLIYFSYDVKMKEKGDIPEGYSVSREKKERFSLILESASTNQTSMYLCASSLPHAYNGQFFGPGTRLTVL.

The chain uses TRBV24-1 and TRBJ1-4, with D hard to call. V lost 6 bases to trimming and J lost 7 bases, with 11 bases between them. CDR3 length: 13 residues. Germline CDR1 is KGHDR and CDR2 is SFDVKD. The CDR3 DNA reads as TGTGCCACCAGTAAAAGGGCTGGTGAAAAACTGTTTTTT. This codes for CATSKRAGEKLFF.

This clonotype was observed at least ten times. DNA for the CDR3: TGTGCCAGCATCCCTACGGGGGGACATCTCGGCGAGCAGTACTTC. This translates into CASIPTGGHLGEQYF. This rearrangement joins TRBV6-1 to TRBJ2-7; the D gene is possibly TRBD2 (7 bases). The CDR3 has 15 amino acids. The germline V and J ends were trimmed by 7 bases and 6 bases, with 22 bases remaining between them. From germline, CDR1 is MNHNS and CDR2 SASEGT.

This clonotype was seen a few times. The chain combines TRBV19 with TRBJ2-7; D unresolved. V was shortened by 8 bases and J by 3 bases, with 11 bases between the two germline ends. This CDR3 is 12 amino acids long. CDR1 is LNHDA, CDR2 SQIVND, per germline (reference sequence). CDR3 protein: CASSTGIYEQYF. The DNA of the CDR3 is TGTGCCAGTTCGACTGGGATCTACGAGCAGTACTTC. Variable domain in full (rest from reference TRBV19 and TRBJ2-7): DGGITQSPKYLFRKEGQNVTLSCEQNLNHDAMYWYRQDPGQGLRLIYYSQIVNDFQKGDIAEGYSVSREKKESFPLTVTSAQKNPTAFYLCASSTGIYEQYFGPGTRLTVT.

This clonotype was seen ten or more times. The CDR3 loop reads CASRTGARETQYF. The CDR3 region has the DNA TGTGCCAGCAGGACAGGTGCTCGGGAGACCCAGTACTTC. The rearrangement joins TRBV12-3 or TRBV12-4 to TRBJ2-5; D possibly corresponds to TRBD1 (6 bases). Deletions cut 6 bases from V and 5 bases from J, with 13 bases between. This CDR3 has 13 amino acids.

J is TRBJ2-1 and V is TRBV5-1; TRBD2 matches 10 bases. Germline V lookup: CDR1 SGHRS, CDR2 YFSETQ. Germline trimming cut 3 bases from V and 7 bases from J; bases unmatched to any gene: 7. The CDR3 extends over 15 amino acids. CDR3 coding DNA: TGCGCCAGCAGCTCGCAGCGGGGGGGCTATAATGAGCAGTTCTTC. It is translated as CASSSQRGGYNEQFF.

Ten or more counts support this clonotype. The V gene is TRBV6-1, the J gene TRBJ2-2, with a tentative D call TRBD1 (5 bases). CDR3 length: 17 residues. V was clipped by 6 bases and J by 0 bases, with 17 bases between them. Germline CDR1 MNHNS, CDR2 SASEGT. The CDR3 region is CASRTTVEASNTGELFF. The CDR3, as DNA: TGTGCCAGCAGAACGACAGTCGAGGCGTCGAACACCGGGGAGCTGTTTTTT.

This clonotype occurred a few times. The chain couples TRBV7-6 to TRBJ2-7, with D possibly TRBD2 on 6 matching bases. Germline CDR1 SGHVS, CDR2 FNYEAQ. Trimming left V 5 bases short and J 6 bases short, with 14 bases between. The length of the CDR3 is 13 residues. The CDR3 reads CASSQPGTREQYF. The CDR3, as DNA: TGTGCCAGCAGCCAACCCGGGACTCGCGAGCAGTACTTC.

The sample holds many counts of this clonotype. V is TRBV27 and J is TRBJ2-1; D is ambiguous. This CDR3 comprises 14 residues. V shed 5 bases and J shed 3 bases, with 11 bases lying between them. Germline CDR1 is MNHEY and CDR2 is SMNVEV (reference sequence). This CDR3 reads CASSLDQIYNEQFF. The CDR3 DNA reads as TGTGCCAGCAGTCTGGATCAAATCTACAATGAGCAGTTCTTC.

This clonotype was detected only a few times. This rearrangement joins TRBV11-3 to TRBJ2-1; 10 bases fit TRBD2. V dropped 4 bases and J dropped 3; count of bases not matched to a gene: 6. CDR1 is SGHNT, CDR2 YENEEA, per germline. The CDR3 contains 16 residues. The DNA for the CDR3 is TGTGCCAGCAGCTCCCTGACTAGCGGGTACTACAATGAGCAGTTCTTC. Amino acids: CASSSLTSGYYNEQFF. Using reference TRBV11-3 and TRBJ2-1 for the parts outside the CDR3, the full variable domain is EAGVVQSPRYKIIEKKQPVAFWCNPISGHNTLYWYLQNLGQGPELLIRYENEEAVDDSQLPKDRFSAERLKGVDSTLKIQPAELGDSAVYLCASSSLTSGYYNEQFFGPGTRLTVL.

This clonotype was observed a handful of times. The V call is TRBV3-1, the J call TRBJ2-5; 10 positions match TRBD1. Trimming removed 3 bases from V and 1 base from J; junction bases left unmatched: 8. Looked up from germline, CDR1 is LGHDT and CDR2 is YNNKEL (reference sequence). The CDR3 sequence is 17 residues long. CDR3 in DNA: TGTGCCAGCAGCCACTCAAACCGGGACAGGGGCCAAGAGACCCAGTACTTC. This gives the protein CASSHSNRDRGQETQYF.

This clonotype has more than one count but fewer than ten. V is TRBV20-1 and J is TRBJ2-7, with 12 bases aligning to TRBD1. Germline CDR1 and CDR2: DFQATT and SNEGSKA (reference sequence). This CDR3 spans 14 amino acids. Unmatched junction bases numbered 6, after V lost 6 bases and J lost 3 bases. CDR3 DNA: TGCAGTGCCGGGACAGGGGGCCCGTTCTACGAGCAGTACTTC. As protein: CSAGTGGPFYEQYF.

There are many counts of this clonotype. The genes are TRBV2 and TRBJ1-2; 7 positions agree with TRBD1. This CDR3 spans 15 amino acids. With 1 base clipped from V and 7 bases from J, the junction kept 9 bases outside the gene matches. CDR1 is SNHLY, CDR2 FYNNEI, per germline. DNA of the CDR3: TGTGCCAGCAGTGAAGATCGACAGGGAGTAAGTGGCTACACCTTC. This sequence encodes CASSEDRQGVSGYTF.

This clonotype came up many times. The V gene is TRBV20-1, the J gene TRBJ2-3, with D perhaps matching TRBD2 (5 bases). The germline V gene has CDR1 DFQATT and CDR2 SNEGSKA (reference sequence). The CDR3 runs to 17 residues. Trimming removed 3 bases from V and 1 base from J, with 20 bases in between. The CDR3 region is CSASPIRGRIGTDTQYF. The CDR3 nucleotides read TGCAGTGCTAGCCCCATCCGGGGTAGGATAGGCACAGATACGCAGTATTTT.

This clonotype was detected many times. CDR3 protein: CSASRPAGTQYF. The DNA of the CDR3 is TGCAGTGCTAGCCGCCCTGCGGGTACGCAGTATTTT. This chain joins TRBV20-1 and TRBJ2-3, with D tentatively TRBD2 (5 bases). V was cut by 3 bases and J by 8 bases, with 12 bases left in between. This CDR3 is 12 amino acids long. Germline V gives CDR1 DFQATT, CDR2 SNEGSKA (reference sequence).

The J gene is TRBJ1-5, the V gene TRBV9, with a tentative D call TRBD1 (5 bases). With 0 bases removed from V and 7 bases from J, the gap between germline ends came to 14 bases. Germline-derived CDR1 and CDR2 are SGDLS and YYNGEE. The CDR3 has 15 amino acids. The chain's CDR3 is CASSVGVGARQPQHF. The CDR3 coding sequence is TGTGCCAGCAGCGTAGGTGTTGGGGCGAGACAGCCCCAGCATTTT.

This clonotype has just a few counts. V is TRBV6-2 or TRBV6-3 and J is TRBJ2-7; a weak D match, TRBD1 (6 bases). This CDR3 contains 16 residues. Germline assignment: CDR1 MNHEY and CDR2 SVGEGT. V was shortened by 6 bases and J by 0 bases, with 18 bases between the two germline ends. This chain's CDR3 is CASRPIWGTNSYEQYF. In DNA form, the CDR3 reads TGTGCCAGCAGACCGATATGGGGGACAAACTCCTACGAGCAGTACTTC.

This clonotype was picked up many times. The CDR3 loop is CSARVPDNPEVADTQYF. Written as DNA, the CDR3 is TGCAGTGCTAGAGTCCCCGACAACCCGGAGGTCGCAGATACGCAGTATTTT. This chain links TRBV20-1 with TRBJ2-3, with D possibly TRBD2 on 5 matching bases. CDR1 is DFQATT and CDR2 is SNEGSKA in the germline V gene (reference sequence). The CDR3 loop spans 17 amino acids. V lost 1 base, J lost 4 bases, and 21 bases lay in between.